Here is one TCR beta chain with its context. Its antigen is still unknown. This sample is drawn from a study of vaccination effects on CD4 cells after COVID-19. Data came from immunoSEQ multiplex PCR; TCRdb stores just in-frame clones and leaves some out. The data show 40,000 to 50,000 clones, 77% seen once. General study findings and limits: The study found that only 1 of 255 vaccine-induced clones from healthy vaccinees cross-reacted with common cold coronaviruses.

Prior to sequencing, the ViraFEST assay stimulated PBMC with viral peptide pools, which expanded the antigen-specific CD4+ T cells. Investigators separated out CD4+ T cells once around eleven days of culture had passed. Recipients of the vaccine had no prior SARS-CoV-2 infection and negative nucleocapsid antibodies. PBMC were cultured at a few million per well with about 10 IU/ml IL-2 and around 9.2 ug/ml peptides. This clonotype was obtained from a human donor who received a COVID-19 vaccine. This specimen was CD4+ T cells from PBMCs cultured with HCoV-NL63 spike peptides, taken before COVID-19 vaccination.

The CDR3 DNA sequence: TGCGCCAGCAGCTTGGGGCAGTCTAACTATGGCTACACCTTC. Protein product: CASSLGQSNYGYTF. The chain links TRBV5-1 to TRBJ1-2; D gene unclear. V was pared by 0 bases and J by 0 bases, with 6 bases between. This CDR3 comprises 14 residues. The germline V gene encodes CDR1 SGHRS and CDR2 YFSETQ.